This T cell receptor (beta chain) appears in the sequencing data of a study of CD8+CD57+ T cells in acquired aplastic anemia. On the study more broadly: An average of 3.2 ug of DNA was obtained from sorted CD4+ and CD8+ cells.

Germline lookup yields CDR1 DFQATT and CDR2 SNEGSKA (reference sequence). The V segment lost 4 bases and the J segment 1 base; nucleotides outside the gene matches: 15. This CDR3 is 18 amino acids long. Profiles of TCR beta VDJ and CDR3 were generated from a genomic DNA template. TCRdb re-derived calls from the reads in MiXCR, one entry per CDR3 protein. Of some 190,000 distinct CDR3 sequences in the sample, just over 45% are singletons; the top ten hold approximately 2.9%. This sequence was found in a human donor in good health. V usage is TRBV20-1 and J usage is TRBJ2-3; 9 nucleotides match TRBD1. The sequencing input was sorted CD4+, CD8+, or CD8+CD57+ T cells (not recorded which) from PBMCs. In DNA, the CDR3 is TGCAGTGCTAATTCGCCGGGACAGGGTTCGCGGGGCACAGATACGCAGTATTTT. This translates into CSANSPGQGSRGTDTQYF.